Reported below is one T cell receptor (beta chain). The antigen is not known. Cells sorted as Tregs were CD4+, CD25+ and CD127-/low. The CDR3 contains 12 residues. Germline V CDR1 and CDR2: SGHAT, FQNNGV. Trimming stripped 1 base from V and 8 bases from J, with 7 bases between. Study findings and constraints: Tumor memory CD4+ T cell TCR gene usage clustered with blood and lymph node memory CD4+ cells and lymph node naive CD4+ cells. Larger-cohort validation covered only one TCR beta V-J rearrangement. Tumor Tregs overlapped most with tumor, then blood, naive CD4+ cells.

Constant-region reverse primers amplified full-length variable regions, followed by semi-nested Nested Universal Primer A PCR. MiXCR, run by TCRdb on the 5' RACE reads, gives a single entry per CDR3 protein. The sample has 62,000 or so distinct CDR3 sequences, 26% seen once. The specimen was tumor-infiltrating Tregs sorted from the breast tumor. The sequence derives from a female donor with breast cancer. The rearrangement uses TRBV11-2 and TRBJ2-3; the D gene could be TRBD1 or TRBD2 (5 bases each). This CDR3 reads CASSLGGSTQYF. The CDR3 DNA follows: TGTGCCAGCAGCTTAGGGGGGAGTACGCAGTATTTT.